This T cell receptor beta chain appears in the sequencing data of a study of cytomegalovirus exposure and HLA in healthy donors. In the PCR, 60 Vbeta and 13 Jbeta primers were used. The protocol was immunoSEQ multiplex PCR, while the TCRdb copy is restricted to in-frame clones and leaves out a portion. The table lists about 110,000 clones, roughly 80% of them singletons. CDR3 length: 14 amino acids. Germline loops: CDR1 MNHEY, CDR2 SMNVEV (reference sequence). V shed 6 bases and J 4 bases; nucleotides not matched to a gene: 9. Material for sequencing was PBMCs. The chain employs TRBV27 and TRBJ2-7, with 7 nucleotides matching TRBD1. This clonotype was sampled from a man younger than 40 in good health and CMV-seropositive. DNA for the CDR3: TGTGCCAGCAGCAATCGACAGGGTCAATACGAGCAGTACTTC. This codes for CASSNRQGQYEQYF.